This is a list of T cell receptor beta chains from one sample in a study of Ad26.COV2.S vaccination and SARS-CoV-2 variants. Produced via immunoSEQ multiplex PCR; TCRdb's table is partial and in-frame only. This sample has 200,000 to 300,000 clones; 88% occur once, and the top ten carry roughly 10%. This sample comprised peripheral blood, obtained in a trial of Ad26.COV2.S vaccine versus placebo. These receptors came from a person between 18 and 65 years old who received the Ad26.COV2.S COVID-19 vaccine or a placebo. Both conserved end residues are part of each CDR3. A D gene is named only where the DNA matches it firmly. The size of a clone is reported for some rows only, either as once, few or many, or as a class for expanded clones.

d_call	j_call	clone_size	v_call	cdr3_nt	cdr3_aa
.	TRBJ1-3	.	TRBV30	TGTGCCTGGAGACGACTTTCCTCCTCTGGAAACACCATATATTTT	CAWRRLSSSGNTIYF
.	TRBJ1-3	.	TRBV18	TGTGCCAGCTCACCACTTGAACAAACCTCTGGAAACACCATATATTTT	CASSPLEQTSGNTIYF
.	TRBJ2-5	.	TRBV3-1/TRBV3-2	TGTGCCAGCGAATTTGGCGGAGGGCTAGAGACCCAGTACTTC	CASEFGGGLETQYF
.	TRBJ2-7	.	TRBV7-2	TGTGCCAGCAGCTTAGTCCCGAACTACGAGCAGTACTTC	CASSLVPNYEQYF
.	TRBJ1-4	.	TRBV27	TGTGCCAGCAGGAAACAGGGCCAGAGAGAAAAACTGTTTTTT	CASRKQGQREKLFF
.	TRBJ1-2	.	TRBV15	TGTGCCACCAGCAGAGGGGACAACTATGGCTACACCTTC	CATSRGDNYGYTF
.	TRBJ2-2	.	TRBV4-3	TGCGCCAGCAGTCGAGGGACGGAGAACACCGGGGAGCTGTTTTTT	CASSRGTENTGELFF
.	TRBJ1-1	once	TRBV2	TGTGCCAGCAGTGGAGGCAGAATGAACACTGAAGCTTTCTTT	CASSGGRMNTEAFF
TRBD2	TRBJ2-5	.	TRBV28	TGTGCCAGCAGTTCGAACAGCGGGATCGGAGAGACCCAGTACTTC	CASSSNSGIGETQYF
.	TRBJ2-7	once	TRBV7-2	TGTGCCAGCAGCTTATCAACTCTGAGCTCCTACGAGCAGTACTTC	CASSLSTLSSYEQYF
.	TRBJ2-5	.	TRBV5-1	TGCGCCAGCAGCTTGGGGGGCAGCTCACAAGAGACCCAGTACTTC	CASSLGGSSQETQYF
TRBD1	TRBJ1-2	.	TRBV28	TGTGCCAGCAGTCGGACAGGCGGCTACACCTTC	CASSRTGGYTF
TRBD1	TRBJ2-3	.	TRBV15	TGTGCCACCAGCAGGGTACAGGGGGCCGGCACAGATACGCAGTATTTT	CATSRVQGAGTDTQYF
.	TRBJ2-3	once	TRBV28	TGTGCCAGCAGTTTAGGCAGGGGACGCACAGATACGCAGTATTTT	CASSLGRGRTDTQYF
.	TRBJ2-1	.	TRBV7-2	TGTGCCAGCAGAACAGGACAAATTACCTACAATGAGCAGTTCTTC	CASRTGQITYNEQFF
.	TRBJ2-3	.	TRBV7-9	TGTGCCAGCAGCGGGTCTCCGCCACGCACAGATACGCAGTATTTT	CASSGSPPRTDTQYF
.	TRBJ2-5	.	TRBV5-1	TGCGCCAGCAGCTTGGAGGGGGTGGGCAACCAAGAGACCCAGTACTTC	CASSLEGVGNQETQYF
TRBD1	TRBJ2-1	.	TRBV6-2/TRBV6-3	TGTGCCAGCAGTTACTCCCAGCTGACAGGGCTTAGCTCCTACAATGAGCAGTTCTTC	CASSYSQLTGLSSYNEQFF
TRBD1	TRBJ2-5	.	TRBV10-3	TGTGCCATCAGTGATGGCAGGGGGCAAGAGACCCAGTACTTC	CAISDGRGQETQYF
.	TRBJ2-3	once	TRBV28	TGTGCCAGCCGCACCTCTCGGAGCCAAGGGTCAGATACGCAGTATTTT	CASRTSRSQGSDTQYF
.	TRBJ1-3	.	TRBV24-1	TGTGCCACCAGTGATTTTTCCCCGGTACGGCAGTTGGACACCATATATTTT	CATSDFSPVRQLDTIYF
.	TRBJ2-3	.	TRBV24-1	TGTGCCACCAACAGTGGCCCCTACACGGATACGCAGTATTTT	CATNSGPYTDTQYF
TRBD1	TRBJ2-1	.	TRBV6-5	TGTGCCAGCAGTTACGGGACAGGGTTCCTCAACAATGAGCAGTTCTTC	CASSYGTGFLNNEQFF
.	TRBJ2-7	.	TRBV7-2	TGTGCCAGCACTACCCGGAATTCCTACGAGCAGTACTTC	CASTTRNSYEQYF
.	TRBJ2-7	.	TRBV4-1	TGCGCCAGCAGCCAAGATAAGGGATTCGGCAGGGTCTCCTACGAGCAGTACTTC	CASSQDKGFGRVSYEQYF
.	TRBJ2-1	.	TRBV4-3	TGCGCCAGCAGCCACCTGGCGGGGAGCCTAGGTGGCAATGAGCAGTTCTTC	CASSHLAGSLGGNEQFF
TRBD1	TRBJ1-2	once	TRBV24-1	TGTGCCACCAGTGACCGGGACAGGCCTGGGGCTGGCTACACCTTC	CATSDRDRPGAGYTF
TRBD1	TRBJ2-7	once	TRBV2	TGTGCCAGCAGGGGGACAGGAGGGATAGCGGTAAGCCCCTACGAGCAGTACTTC	CASRGTGGIAVSPYEQYF
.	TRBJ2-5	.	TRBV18	TGTGCCAGCTCACCAGCCCAGGGGGGGGAGACCCAGTACTTC	CASSPAQGGETQYF
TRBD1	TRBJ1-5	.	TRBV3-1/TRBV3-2	TGTGCCAGCAGCCAAGCTCAGGGGGGATATAGCAATCAGCCCCAGCATTTT	CASSQAQGGYSNQPQHF
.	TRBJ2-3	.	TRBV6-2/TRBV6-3	TGTGCCAGCAGCCACACAGATACGCAGTATTTT	CASSHTDTQYF
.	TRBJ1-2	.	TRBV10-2	TGCGCCAGGGTACGGCGCTATGGCTACACCTTC	CARVRRYGYTF
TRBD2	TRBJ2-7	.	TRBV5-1	TGCGCCAGCAGCTTCGCTAGCGGGAGTAGTTACGAGCAGTACTTC	CASSFASGSSYEQYF
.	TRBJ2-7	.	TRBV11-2	TGTGCCAGCAGCTCCCCCCGCGGGCCCTCCTACGAGCAGTACTTC	CASSSPRGPSYEQYF
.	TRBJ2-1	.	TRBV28	TGTGCCAGCAGTGGAGGCGTGGCGGCTACATATAGCTACAATGAGCAGTTCTTC	CASSGGVAATYSYNEQFF
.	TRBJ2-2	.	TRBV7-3	TGTGCCAGCAGCTTAACCCCAACGGGCAGGGAGCTGTTTTTT	CASSLTPTGRELFF
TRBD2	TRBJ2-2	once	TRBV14	TGTGCCAGCAGCCCGGGGGGGATCGGGGAGCTGTTTTTT	CASSPGGIGELFF
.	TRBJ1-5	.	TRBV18	TGTGCCAGCTCCCTCGGGAGGGCTAACAATCAGCCCCAGCATTTT	CASSLGRANNQPQHF
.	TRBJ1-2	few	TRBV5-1	TGCGCCAGCAGCTTGGGGCATATTAACTATGGCTACACCTTC	CASSLGHINYGYTF
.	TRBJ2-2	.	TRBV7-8	TGTGCCAGCAGCCCCAGGGGCACCGGGGAGCTGTTTTTT	CASSPRGTGELFF
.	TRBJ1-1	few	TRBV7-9	TGTGCCAGCAGCCGGGAGTTGAACACTGAAGCTTTCTTT	CASSRELNTEAFF
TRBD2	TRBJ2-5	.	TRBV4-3	TGCGCCAGCAGCCAAGACGTAGCCTTAGCGGGGGACCAAGAGACCCAGTACTTC	CASSQDVALAGDQETQYF
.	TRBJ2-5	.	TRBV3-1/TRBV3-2	TGTGCCAGCAGCCAAGCTTCAGGGGCAGAGACCCAGTACTTC	CASSQASGAETQYF
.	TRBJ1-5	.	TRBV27	TGTGCCAGCAGTTTATCGGGGCAGAATAATCAGCCCCAGCATTTT	CASSLSGQNNQPQHF
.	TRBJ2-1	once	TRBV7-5	TGTGCCAGAAGCGGAGAGTCGATGGGACGGCTATTATTCAATGAGCAGTTCTTC	CARSGESMGRLLFNEQFF
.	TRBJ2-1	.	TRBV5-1	TGCGCCAGCAGCTTGGCCGGTGTCATCAATGAGCAGTTCTTC	CASSLAGVINEQFF
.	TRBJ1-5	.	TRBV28	TGTGCCAGCAGTCCCAGGGTCCCTAATCAGCCCCAGCATTTT	CASSPRVPNQPQHF
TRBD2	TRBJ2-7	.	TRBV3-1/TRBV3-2	TGTGCCAGCAGCCCCCGGGGAGGGACCTACGAGCAGTACTTC	CASSPRGGTYEQYF
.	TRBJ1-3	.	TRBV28	TGTGCCAGCACCTACAGGGTCCTTCTGCCCGGAAACACCATATATTTT	CASTYRVLLPGNTIYF
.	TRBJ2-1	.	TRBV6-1	TGTGCCAGCAGTGACCGACTGCCGGGACTTGGTGGTGATGAGCAGTTCTTC	CASSDRLPGLGGDEQFF
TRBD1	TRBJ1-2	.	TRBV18	TGTGCCAGCTCACCACCGGGCCCAGGGGGCGTTGGCTACACCTTC	CASSPPGPGGVGYTF
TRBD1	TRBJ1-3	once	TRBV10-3	TGTGCCATCAGTTTGGACAGGACTGTGACCTACTCTGGAAACACCATATATTTT	CAISLDRTVTYSGNTIYF
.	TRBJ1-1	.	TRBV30	TGTGCCTGGACTTCCGGGACCGGGACTATGATGGCTTTCTTT	CAWTSGTGTMMAFF